These 7 T cell receptor beta chains were all obtained from the same sample, sequenced in a study of blood T cell repertoires in COVID-19. Using immunoSEQ multiplex PCR, the repertoire was profiled, and TCRdb retains in-frame clones only, with some absent. Among around 9,700 clones listed, 80% were seen once. Sequenced: peripheral blood. These receptors all come from a man between 65 and 79 years old with active COVID-19.

The V call is TRBV7-9, the J call TRBJ2-3; D is unresolved. V lost 3 bases, J lost 2 bases, and 9 bases lay in between. The germline CDR1 and CDR2 sequences are SEHNR and FQNEAQ (reference sequence). The CDR3 totals 14 residues. CDR3 sequence reads: CASSFYSPTDTQYF. The CDR3, as DNA: TGTGCCAGCAGCTTTTACAGTCCCACAGATACGCAGTATTTT.

The V call is TRBV6-2 or TRBV6-3, the J call TRBJ2-7, with D unresolved. Germline lookup yields CDR1 MNHEY and CDR2 SVGEGT. V shed 1 base and J shed 3 bases, with 4 bases lying between them. The CDR3 consists of 12 residues. CDR3 sequence (DNA): TGTGCCAGCAGTTACTTTAGCTACGAGCAGTACTTC. The encoded protein is CASSYFSYEQYF.

The sample holds a few counts of this clone. The chain combines TRBV5-1 with TRBJ2-3, with 9 bases fitting TRBD2. The V gene end was trimmed by 2 bases and the J gene end by 1 base; junction bases not matched to a gene: 5. The germline V gene encodes CDR1 SGHRS and CDR2 YFSETQ. CDR3 size: 16 residues. Here the CDR3 DNA reads TGCGCCAGCAGCTTTACCTCTAGCGGGGGCACAGATACGCAGTATTTT. Translation gives CASSFTSSGGTDTQYF.

The chain carries TRBV6-6 and TRBJ2-7, with TRBD1 matching over 10 bases. The CDR3 spans 14 residues. CDR1 and CDR2 from the germline V gene are MNHNY and SVGAGI (reference sequence). Germline trimming cut 7 bases from V and 3 bases from J; bases unmatched to any gene: 6. CDR3 bases: TGTGCCAGCACCCGGACAGGGGGGGTCTACGAGCAGTACTTC. This encodes CASTRTGGVYEQYF.

The gene calls are TRBV18 and TRBJ1-3, with a tentative D call TRBD1 (6 bases). Trimming took 2 bases from V and 2 from J, leaving 13 bases between them. The CDR3 has 16 amino acids. Looked up from germline, CDR1 is KGHSH and CDR2 is LQKENI. This CDR3 is CASSPDSRGTGNTIYF. The CDR3 coding sequence is TGTGCCAGCTCACCAGATTCAAGGGGGACTGGAAACACCATATATTTT.

The CDR3 here is CASSQGPGDEQYF. In DNA form, the CDR3 reads TGTGCCAGCAGCCAAGGTCCGGGGGACGAGCAGTACTTC. The V and J genes are TRBV4-2 and TRBJ2-7, with a tentative D call TRBD2 (6 bases). Germline assignment: CDR1 LGHNA and CDR2 YNFKEQ. This CDR3 is built from 13 residues. The V end lost 1 base, the J end lost 5 bases, and 9 bases lay between the germline ends.

The genes are TRBV19 and TRBJ1-5, with TRBD1 as a possible D gene (6 bases). Trimming stripped 7 bases from V and 2 bases from J, with 15 bases between. Germline V gene lookup returns CDR1 LNHDA and CDR2 SQIVND (reference sequence). The CDR3 loop spans 15 amino acids. CDR3 DNA: TGTGCCAGTAATTTAGACAGGTCTGGCAATCAGCCCCAGCATTTT. Residues: CASNLDRSGNQPQHF.